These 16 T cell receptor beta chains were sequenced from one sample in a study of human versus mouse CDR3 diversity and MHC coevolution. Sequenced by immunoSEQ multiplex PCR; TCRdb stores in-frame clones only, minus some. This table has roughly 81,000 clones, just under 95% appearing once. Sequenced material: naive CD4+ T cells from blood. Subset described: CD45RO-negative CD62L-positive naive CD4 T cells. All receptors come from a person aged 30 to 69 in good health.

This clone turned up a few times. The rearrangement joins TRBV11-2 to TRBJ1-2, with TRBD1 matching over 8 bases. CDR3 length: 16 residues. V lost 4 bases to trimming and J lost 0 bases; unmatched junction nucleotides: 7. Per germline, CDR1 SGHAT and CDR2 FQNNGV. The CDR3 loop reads CASSSSLGQANYGYTF. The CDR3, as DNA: TGTGCCAGCAGCTCCTCGTTGGGACAGGCTAACTATGGCTACACCTTC. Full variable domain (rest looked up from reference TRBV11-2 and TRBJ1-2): EAGVAQSPRYKIIEKRQSVAFWCNPISGHATLYWYQQILGQGPKLLIQFQNNGVVDDSQLPKDRFSAERLKGVDSTLKIQPAKLEDSAVYLCASSSSLGQANYGYTFGSGTRLTVV.

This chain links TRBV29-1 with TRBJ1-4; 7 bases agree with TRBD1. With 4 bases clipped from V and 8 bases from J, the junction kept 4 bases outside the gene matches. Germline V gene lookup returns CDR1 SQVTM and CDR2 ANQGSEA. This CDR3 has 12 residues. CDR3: CSVGTGGEKLFF. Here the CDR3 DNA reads TGCAGCGTTGGGACAGGAGGGGAAAAACTGTTTTTT.

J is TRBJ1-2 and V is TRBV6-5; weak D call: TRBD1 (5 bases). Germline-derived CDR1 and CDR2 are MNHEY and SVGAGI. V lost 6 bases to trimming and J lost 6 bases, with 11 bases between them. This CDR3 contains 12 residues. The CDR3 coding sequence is TGTGCCAGCAGGGCCAGGGATCATGGCTACACCTTC. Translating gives CASRARDHGYTF.

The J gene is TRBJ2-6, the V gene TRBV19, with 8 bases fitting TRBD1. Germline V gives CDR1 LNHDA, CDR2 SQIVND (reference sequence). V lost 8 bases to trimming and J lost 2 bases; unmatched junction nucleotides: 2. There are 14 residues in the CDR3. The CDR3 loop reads CASAQGAGANVLTF. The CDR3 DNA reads TGTGCCAGTGCACAGGGGGCTGGGGCCAACGTCCTGACTTTC.

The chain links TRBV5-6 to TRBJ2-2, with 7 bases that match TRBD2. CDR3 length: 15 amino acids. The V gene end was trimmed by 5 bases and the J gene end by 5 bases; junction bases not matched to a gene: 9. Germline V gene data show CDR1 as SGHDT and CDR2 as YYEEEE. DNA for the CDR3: TGTGCCAGCAGTGGGAGGGACGGGAGGACCGGGGAGCTGTTTTTT. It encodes CASSGRDGRTGELFF.

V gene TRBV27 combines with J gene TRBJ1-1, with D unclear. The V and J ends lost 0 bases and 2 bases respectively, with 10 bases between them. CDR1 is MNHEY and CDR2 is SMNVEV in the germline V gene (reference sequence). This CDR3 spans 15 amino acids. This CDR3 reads CASSLSPISNTEAFF. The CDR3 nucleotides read TGTGCCAGCAGTTTATCCCCAATTTCAAACACTGAAGCTTTCTTT.

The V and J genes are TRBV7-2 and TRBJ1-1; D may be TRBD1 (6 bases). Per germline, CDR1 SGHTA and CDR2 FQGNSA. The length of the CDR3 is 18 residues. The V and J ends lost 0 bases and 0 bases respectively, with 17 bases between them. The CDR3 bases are TGTGCCAGCAGCTTAGCTGGATGGGGACAACGAATGAACACTGAAGCTTTCTTT. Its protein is CASSLAGWGQRMNTEAFF.

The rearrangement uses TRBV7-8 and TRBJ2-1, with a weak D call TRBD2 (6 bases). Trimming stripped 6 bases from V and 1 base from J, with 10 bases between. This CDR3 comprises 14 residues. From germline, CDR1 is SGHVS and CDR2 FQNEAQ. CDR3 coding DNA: TGTGCCAGCAGTCTAGCGCGATCCTACAATGAGCAGTTCTTC. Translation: CASSLARSYNEQFF. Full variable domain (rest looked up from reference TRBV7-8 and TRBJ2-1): GAGVSQSPRYKVAKRGQDVALRCDPISGHVSLFWYQQALGQGPEFLTYFQNEAQLDKSGLPSDRFFAERPEGSVSTLKIQRTQQEDSAVYLCASSLARSYNEQFFGPGTRLTVL.

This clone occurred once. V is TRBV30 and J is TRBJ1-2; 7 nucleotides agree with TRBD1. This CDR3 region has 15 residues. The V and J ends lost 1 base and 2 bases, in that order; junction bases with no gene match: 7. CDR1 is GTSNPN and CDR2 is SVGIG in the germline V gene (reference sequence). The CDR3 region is CAWSGGLTGNYGYTF. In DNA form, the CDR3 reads TGTGCCTGGAGTGGGGGGCTGACAGGGAACTATGGCTACACCTTC.

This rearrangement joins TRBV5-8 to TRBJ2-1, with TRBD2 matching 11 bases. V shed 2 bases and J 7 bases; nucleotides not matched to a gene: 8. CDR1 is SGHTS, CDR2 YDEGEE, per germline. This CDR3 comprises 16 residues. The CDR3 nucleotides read TGTGCCAGCAGCTTAAAACTAGCGGGGGCCTGGAATGAGCAGTTCTTC. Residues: CASSLKLAGAWNEQFF. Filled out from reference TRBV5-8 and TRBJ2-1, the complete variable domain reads EAGVTQSPTHLIKTRGQQATLRCSPISGHTSVYWYQQALGLGLQFLLWYDEGEERNRGNFPPRFSGRQFPNYSSELNVNALELEDSALYLCASSLKLAGAWNEQFFGPGTRLTVL.

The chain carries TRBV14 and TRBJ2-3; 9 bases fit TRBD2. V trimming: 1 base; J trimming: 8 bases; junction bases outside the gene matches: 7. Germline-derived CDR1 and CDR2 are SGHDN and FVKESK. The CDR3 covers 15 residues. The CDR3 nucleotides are TGTGCCAGCAGCCAAGCTGCGGGGGGGCCAGGTACGCAGTATTTT. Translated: CASSQAAGGPGTQYF.

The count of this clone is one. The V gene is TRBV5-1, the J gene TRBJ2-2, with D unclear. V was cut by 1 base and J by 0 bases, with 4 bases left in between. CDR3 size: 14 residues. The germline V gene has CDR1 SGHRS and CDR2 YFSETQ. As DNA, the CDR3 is TGCGCCAGCAGCTTGCGGTCGAACACCGGGGAGCTGTTTTTT. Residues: CASSLRSNTGELFF.

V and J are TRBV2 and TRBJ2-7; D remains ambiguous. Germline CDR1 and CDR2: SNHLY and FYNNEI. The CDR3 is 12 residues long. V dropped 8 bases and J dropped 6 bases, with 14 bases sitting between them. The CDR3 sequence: CASAPTGPEQYF. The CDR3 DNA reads TGTGCCAGCGCACCTACTGGGCCCGAGCAGTACTTC.

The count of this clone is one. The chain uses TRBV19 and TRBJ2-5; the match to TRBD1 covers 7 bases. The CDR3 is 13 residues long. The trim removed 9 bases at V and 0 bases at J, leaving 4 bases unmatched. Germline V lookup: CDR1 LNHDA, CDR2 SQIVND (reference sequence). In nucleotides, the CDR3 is TGTGCCAGCGGACAGGACTACCAAGAGACCCAGTACTTC. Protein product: CASGQDYQETQYF.

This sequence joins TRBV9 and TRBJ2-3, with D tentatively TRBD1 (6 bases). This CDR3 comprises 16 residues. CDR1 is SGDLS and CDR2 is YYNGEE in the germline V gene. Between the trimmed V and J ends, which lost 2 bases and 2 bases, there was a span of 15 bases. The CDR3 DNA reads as TGTGCCAGCAGCGTGGGGGCTAGCTTGGTCACAGATACGCAGTATTTT. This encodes CASSVGASLVTDTQYF.

The CDR3 nucleotides read TGTGCCAGCAGCTCTAGTATGTCAGGGGGTACTGAAGCTTTCTTT. This codes for CASSSSMSGGTEAFF. The chain combines TRBV7-9 with TRBJ1-1; 7 bases map to TRBD1. CDR1 is SEHNR and CDR2 is FQNEAQ in the germline V gene (reference sequence). The length of the CDR3 is 15 residues. Trimming cost V 4 bases and J 5 bases; bases outside gene matches: 10.